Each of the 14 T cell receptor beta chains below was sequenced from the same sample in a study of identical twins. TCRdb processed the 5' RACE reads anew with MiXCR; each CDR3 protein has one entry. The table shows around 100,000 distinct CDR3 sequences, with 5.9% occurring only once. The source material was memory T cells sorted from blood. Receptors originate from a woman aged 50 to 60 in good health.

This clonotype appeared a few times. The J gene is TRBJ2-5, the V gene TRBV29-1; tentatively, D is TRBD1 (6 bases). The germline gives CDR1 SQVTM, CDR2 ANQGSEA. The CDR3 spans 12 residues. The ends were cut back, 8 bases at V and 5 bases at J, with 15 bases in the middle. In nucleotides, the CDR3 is TGCAGCATTCACAGGGTAGTGGAGACCCAGTACTTC. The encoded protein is CSIHRVVETQYF. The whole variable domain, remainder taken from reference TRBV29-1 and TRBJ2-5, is SAVISQKPSRDICQRGTSLTIQCQVDSQVTMMFWYRQQPGQSLTLIATANQGSEATYESGFVIDKFPISRPNLTFSTLTVSNMSPEDSSIYLCSIHRVVETQYFGPGTRLLVL.

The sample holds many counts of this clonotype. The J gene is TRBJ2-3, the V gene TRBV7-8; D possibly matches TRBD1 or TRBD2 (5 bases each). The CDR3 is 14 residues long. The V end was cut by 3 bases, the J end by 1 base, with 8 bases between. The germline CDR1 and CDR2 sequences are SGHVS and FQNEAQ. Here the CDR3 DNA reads TGTGCCAGCAGCTTTGGGGGAGGCACAGATACGCAGTATTTT. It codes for CASSFGGGTDTQYF.

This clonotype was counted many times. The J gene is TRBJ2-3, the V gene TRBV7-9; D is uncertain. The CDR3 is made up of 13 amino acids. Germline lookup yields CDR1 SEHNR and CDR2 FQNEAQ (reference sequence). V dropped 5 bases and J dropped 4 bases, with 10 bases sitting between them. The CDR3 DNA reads TGTGCCAGCAGCCCTAAGTGGGCAGATACGCAGTATTTT. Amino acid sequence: CASSPKWADTQYF.

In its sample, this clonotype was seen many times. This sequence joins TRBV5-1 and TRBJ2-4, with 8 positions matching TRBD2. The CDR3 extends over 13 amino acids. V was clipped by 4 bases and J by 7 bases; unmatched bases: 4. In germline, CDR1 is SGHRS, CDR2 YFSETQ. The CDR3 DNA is TGCGCCAGCAGCAGCGCGGGAGGCAACATTCAGTACTTC. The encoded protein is CASSSAGGNIQYF. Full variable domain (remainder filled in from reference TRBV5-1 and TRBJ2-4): KAGVTQTPRYLIKTRGQQVTLSCSPISGHRSVSWYQQTPGQGLQFLFEYFSETQRNKGNFPGRFSGRQFSNSRSEMNVSTLELGDSALYLCASSSAGGNIQYFGAGTRLSVL.

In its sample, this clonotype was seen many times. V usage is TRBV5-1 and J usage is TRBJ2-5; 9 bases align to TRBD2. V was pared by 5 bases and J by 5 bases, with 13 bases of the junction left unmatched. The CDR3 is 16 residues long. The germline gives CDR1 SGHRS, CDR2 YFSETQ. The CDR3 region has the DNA TGCGCCAGCAGTGGTAGCGGGAGTATCTTCTTGGAGACCCAGTACTTC. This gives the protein CASSGSGSIFLETQYF.

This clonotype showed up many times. The CDR3 loop reads CASRDRGFMDEQFF. CDR3 nucleotide sequence: TGTGCCAGCAGGGACAGGGGGTTTATGGATGAGCAGTTCTTC. The chain joins TRBV6-1 to TRBJ2-1; TRBD1 agrees at 10 bases. The trim removed 6 bases at V and 8 bases at J, leaving 7 bases unmatched. This CDR3 spans 14 amino acids. In germline, CDR1 is MNHNS, CDR2 SASEGT.

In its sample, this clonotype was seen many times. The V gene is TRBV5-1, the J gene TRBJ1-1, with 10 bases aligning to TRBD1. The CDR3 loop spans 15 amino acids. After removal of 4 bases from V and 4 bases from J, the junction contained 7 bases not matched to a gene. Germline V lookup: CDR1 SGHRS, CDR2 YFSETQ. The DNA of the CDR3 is TGCGCCAGCAGCATAAGGGACAGGGGAAGCACTGAAGCTTTCTTT. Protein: CASSIRDRGSTEAFF.

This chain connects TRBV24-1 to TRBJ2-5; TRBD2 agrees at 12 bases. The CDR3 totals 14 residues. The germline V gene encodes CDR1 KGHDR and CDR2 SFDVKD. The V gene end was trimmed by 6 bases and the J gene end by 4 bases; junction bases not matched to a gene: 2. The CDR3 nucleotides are TGTGCCACCAGTAAGGGACTAGCGGGAGAGACCCAGTACTTC. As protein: CATSKGLAGETQYF.

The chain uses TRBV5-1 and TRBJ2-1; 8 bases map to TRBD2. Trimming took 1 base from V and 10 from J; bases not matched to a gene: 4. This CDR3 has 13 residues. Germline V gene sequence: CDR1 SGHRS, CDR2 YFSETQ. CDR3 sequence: CASSLPTGGEQFF. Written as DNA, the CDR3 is TGCGCCAGCAGCTTGCCTACGGGAGGGGAGCAGTTCTTC.

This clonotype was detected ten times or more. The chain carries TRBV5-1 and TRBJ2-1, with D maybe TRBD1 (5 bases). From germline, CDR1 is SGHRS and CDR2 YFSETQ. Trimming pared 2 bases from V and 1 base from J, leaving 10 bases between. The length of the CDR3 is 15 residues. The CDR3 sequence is CASSFDSQSYNEQFF. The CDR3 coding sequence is TGCGCCAGCAGCTTTGACAGCCAATCCTACAATGAGCAGTTCTTC.

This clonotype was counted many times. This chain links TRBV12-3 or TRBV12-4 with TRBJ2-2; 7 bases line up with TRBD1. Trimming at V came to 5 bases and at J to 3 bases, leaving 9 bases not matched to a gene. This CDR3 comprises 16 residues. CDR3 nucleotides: TGTGCCAGCAGTAGACAGGGCGGGCCGGACACCGGGGAGCTGTTTTTT. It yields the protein CASSRQGGPDTGELFF.

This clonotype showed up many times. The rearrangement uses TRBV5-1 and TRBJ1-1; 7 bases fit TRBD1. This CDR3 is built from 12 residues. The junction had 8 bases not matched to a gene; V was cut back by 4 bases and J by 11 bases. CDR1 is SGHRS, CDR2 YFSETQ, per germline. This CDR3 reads CASSGRQGTAFF. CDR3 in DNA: TGCGCCAGCAGCGGGAGACAGGGAACGGCTTTCTTT.

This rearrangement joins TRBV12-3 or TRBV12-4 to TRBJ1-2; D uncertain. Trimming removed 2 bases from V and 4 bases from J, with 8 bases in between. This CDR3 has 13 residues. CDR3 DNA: TGTGCCAGCAGTTTAACGGAGAGCTATGGCTACACCTTC. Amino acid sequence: CASSLTESYGYTF.

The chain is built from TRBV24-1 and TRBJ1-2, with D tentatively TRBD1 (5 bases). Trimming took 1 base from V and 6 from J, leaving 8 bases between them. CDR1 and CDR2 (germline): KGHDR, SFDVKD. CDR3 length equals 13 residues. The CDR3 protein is CATSDLGVDGYTF. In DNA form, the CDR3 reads TGTGCCACCAGTGATTTAGGGGTAGATGGCTACACCTTC.